This entry lists 26 T cell receptor beta chains sequenced from one sample in a study of blood T cell repertoires in COVID-19. The data were produced by immunoSEQ multiplex PCR, yet TCRdb's version contains in-frame clones alone and is incomplete. The sample includes around 230,000 clones, 70% to 90% of them seen just once. Sequenced: peripheral blood. The receptors come from a man aged 40-55 years with acute or convalescent COVID-19.

This clone came up a few times. The chain uses TRBV5-8 and TRBJ2-5; D uncertain. This CDR3 is 11 amino acids long. The V end was cut by 2 bases, the J end by 5 bases, with 4 bases between. Looked up from germline, CDR1 is SGHTS and CDR2 is YDEGEE. The CDR3 loop reads CASSFEETQYF. The DNA for the CDR3 is TGTGCCAGCAGCTTCGAGGAGACCCAGTACTTC.

The genes are TRBV28 and TRBJ1-2; possible D gene TRBD1, 5 bases. Germline CDR1 reads MDHEN; CDR2 reads SYDVKM. The V gene lost 1 base and the J gene lost 4 bases, with 13 bases spanning the gap. The CDR3 covers 15 residues. The CDR3 DNA follows: TGTGCCAGCAGTTTATTGCCCAGGGATCCCTATGGCTACACCTTC. Its translation: CASSLLPRDPYGYTF.

The chain uses TRBV7-9 and TRBJ1-3, with a possible D match to TRBD1 (6 bases). The length of the CDR3 is 16 residues. V was trimmed by 6 bases and J by 8 bases, leaving 23 bases between them. The germline CDR1 and CDR2 sequences are SEHNR and FQNEAQ (reference sequence). This CDR3 reads CASRNTGRGPFDTIYF. As DNA, the CDR3 is TGTGCCAGCAGGAATACCGGCAGGGGTCCCTTTGACACCATATATTTT.

Only a few counts were recorded for this clone. This CDR3 is CASSYSQHPSGWNTGELFF. CDR3 DNA sequence: TGTGCCAGCAGTTACTCCCAACACCCTAGCGGATGGAACACCGGGGAGCTGTTTTTT. V and J are TRBV6-2 or TRBV6-3 and TRBJ2-2; 7 positions agree with TRBD2. From germline, CDR1 is MNHEY and CDR2 SVGEGT. The CDR3 length is 19 residues. Trimming removed 0 bases from V and 1 base from J; junction bases left unmatched: 11.

V usage is TRBV9 and J usage is TRBJ2-7; no clear D gene. Germline V gives CDR1 SGDLS, CDR2 YYNGEE. V was pared by 0 bases and J by 2 bases, with 9 bases between. The CDR3 loop spans 14 amino acids. The CDR3 loop is CASSVAHGPYEQYF. The DNA of the CDR3 is TGTGCCAGCAGCGTAGCACATGGGCCCTACGAGCAGTACTTC.

A single count supports this clone. The chain combines TRBV7-2 with TRBJ1-3, with 8 nucleotides matching TRBD1. Germline V CDR1 and CDR2: SGHTA, FQGNSA. The V and J ends lost 10 bases and 8 bases, in that order; junction bases with no gene match: 13. This CDR3 has 14 residues. CDR3 in amino acids: CATQWSGGLDTIYF. The DNA of the CDR3 is TGTGCCACCCAGTGGTCAGGGGGCTTAGACACCATATATTTT.

V and J are TRBV19 and TRBJ1-2; D not resolved. This CDR3 is built from 13 residues. V was clipped by 0 bases and J by 5 bases, with 7 bases between them. From germline, CDR1 is LNHDA and CDR2 SQIVND (reference sequence). The CDR3 reads CASSIDPQYGYTF. CDR3 coding DNA: TGTGCCAGTAGTATAGATCCCCAGTATGGCTACACCTTC.

This sequence joins TRBV21-1 and TRBJ2-1; the D segment call TRBD1 is taken from the table without a DNA check. TRBV21-1 is a pseudogene locus. CDR3 length equals 15 residues. The CDR3 sequence: CASSKEGISYNEQFF. In DNA form, the CDR3 reads TGTGCCAGCAGCAAAGAGGGGATCTCCTACAATGAGCAGTTCTTC.

V usage is TRBV7-2 and J usage is TRBJ2-7, with 9 bases lining up with TRBD1. The V gene end was trimmed by 5 bases and the J gene end by 3 bases; junction bases not matched to a gene: 2. The CDR3 covers 13 residues. The germline V gene has CDR1 SGHTA and CDR2 FQGNSA. CDR3 amino acids: CASSPDRGYEQYF. The CDR3 DNA is TGTGCCAGCAGCCCGGACAGGGGCTACGAGCAGTACTTC.

This chain uses TRBV11-2 with TRBJ2-5; D perhaps matches TRBD1 (6 bases). The CDR3 runs to 14 residues. Trimming removed 2 bases from V and 7 bases from J, with 14 bases in between. CDR1 is SGHAT and CDR2 is FQNNGV in the germline V gene. The DNA of the CDR3 is TGTGCCAGCAGCTTAAGTGGGGGCCGGGGGACCCAGTACTTC. It specifies CASSLSGGRGTQYF.

This CDR3 is CASSTPGSTGELFF. CDR3 DNA sequence: TGTGCCAGCAGCACCCCCGGGAGCACCGGGGAGCTGTTTTTT. The V call is TRBV7-6, the J call TRBJ2-2; D is perhaps TRBD2 (6 bases). The CDR3 runs 14 residues. V was cut by 5 bases and J by 4 bases, with 11 bases left in between. Looked up from germline, CDR1 is SGHVS and CDR2 is FNYEAQ. The full variable domain, rest sourced from reference TRBV7-6 and TRBJ2-2, is GAGVSQSPRYKVTKRGQDVALRCDPISGHVSLYWYRQALGQGPEFLTYFNYEAQQDKSGLPNDRFSAERPEGSISTLTIQRTEQRDSAMYRCASSTPGSTGELFFGEGSRLTVL.

The chain couples TRBV21-1 to TRBJ2-7; the D call in the table, TRBD2, was not verified against the DNA. TRBV21-1 is a documented pseudogene. This CDR3 contains 15 residues. CDR3 nucleotides: TGTGCCAGCAGCAAGGTCGGGGTTCAGCAGCACGAGCAGTACTTC. Its translation: CASSKVGVQQHEQYF.

The chain is built from TRBV19 and TRBJ2-5; D is undetermined. Per the germline V gene, CDR1 is LNHDA and CDR2 is SQIVND (reference sequence). V was clipped by 5 bases and J by 5 bases, with 12 bases between them. The CDR3 is 13 amino acids. The CDR3 loop reads CASSAITRETQYF. The CDR3 DNA is TGTGCCAGTAGTGCAATCACCCGGGAGACCCAGTACTTC.

The chain recombines TRBV27 with TRBJ2-5; tentatively, D is TRBD2 (6 bases). V gave up 5 bases and J gave up 4 bases, with 14 bases separating them. The CDR3 consists of 14 residues. CDR1 MNHEY and CDR2 SMNVEV come from the germline V gene (reference sequence). The CDR3 DNA sequence: TGTGCCAGCAGTAGACTAGGTGTAGGAGAGACCCAGTACTTC. It is translated as CASSRLGVGETQYF.

CDR3 amino acids: CASIGVVNGYTF. CDR3 in DNA: TGTGCCAGCATCGGGGTGGTGAATGGCTACACCTTC. The rearrangement uses TRBV7-9 and TRBJ1-2; D call uncertain. The CDR3 totals 12 residues. Germline lookup yields CDR1 SEHNR and CDR2 FQNEAQ (reference sequence). V was shortened by 7 bases and J by 6 bases, with 12 bases between the two germline ends.

The chain combines TRBV6-5 with TRBJ2-2, with D possibly being TRBD1 (5 bases). This CDR3 has 15 residues. From germline, CDR1 is MNHEY and CDR2 SVGAGI. V was pared by 6 bases and J by 4 bases, with 15 bases between. The CDR3, as DNA: TGTGCCAGCAGGGTTAGACAGACCAGCACCGGGGAGCTGTTTTTT. Its translation: CASRVRQTSTGELFF.

This chain links TRBV27 with TRBJ2-7, with 8 bases that match TRBD1. J gave up 2 bases and V 6 bases, and 9 bases lay outside the gene matches. CDR1 is MNHEY, CDR2 SMNVEV, per germline (reference sequence). There are 15 residues in the CDR3. The CDR3 coding sequence is TGTGCCAGCAGCCAGACAGGGGTTGTGCCCTACGAGCAGTACTTC. Translating it yields CASSQTGVVPYEQYF.

This chain connects TRBV7-6 to TRBJ1-2, with TRBD1 matching over 7 bases. Germline lookup yields CDR1 SGHVS and CDR2 FNYEAQ. V lost 0 bases and J lost 4; bases outside the gene matches: 5. This CDR3 has 15 residues. CDR3 sequence (DNA): TGTGCCAGCAGCTTAGCTAGGACAGGAATCTATGGCTACACCTTC. The encoded protein is CASSLARTGIYGYTF.

This sequence joins TRBV5-5 and TRBJ1-1; D gene ambiguous. The CDR3 extends over 14 amino acids. Trimming pared 3 bases from V and 6 bases from J, leaving 15 bases between. Germline V gene sequence: CDR1 SGHKS, CDR2 YYEKEE (reference sequence). CDR3 amino acids: CASSYITKRPEAFF. CDR3 coding DNA: TGTGCCAGCAGCTACATCACTAAACGGCCTGAAGCTTTCTTT.

The chain has TRBV21-1 and TRBJ1-6. TRBV21-1 is recorded as a pseudogene. The CDR3 loop spans 16 amino acids. CDR3 in amino acids: CASSKWESDGQSTLHF. In DNA form, the CDR3 reads TGTGCCAGCAGCAAGTGGGAGAGCGACGGGCAGTCCACCCTCCACTTT.

This chain joins TRBV4-3 and TRBJ2-1, with TRBD2 identical over 9 bases. This CDR3 spans 18 amino acids. The V gene end was trimmed by 4 bases and the J gene end by 3 bases; junction bases not matched to a gene: 13. Germline V gene data show CDR1 as LGHNA and CDR2 as YSLEER. The CDR3 is CASSPLPMGLADYNEQFF. The DNA for the CDR3 is TGCGCCAGCAGCCCTCTCCCCATGGGACTAGCTGACTACAATGAGCAGTTCTTC.

The table lists this clone with a count of one. CDR3 residues: CASSLSIRLGGQFF. The DNA of the CDR3 is TGTGCCAGCAGTTTATCGATCCGTCTCGGGGGGCAGTTCTTC. This chain links TRBV27 with TRBJ2-1; D may be TRBD2 (6 bases). The V end lost 0 bases, the J end lost 12 bases, and 15 bases lay between the germline ends. This CDR3 has 14 residues. From germline, CDR1 is MNHEY and CDR2 SMNVEV (reference sequence).

The chain links TRBV3-1 (or the pseudogene TRBV3-2) to TRBJ1-2; 7 bases are shared with TRBD1. The V segment lost 4 bases and the J segment 8 bases; nucleotides outside the gene matches: 10. In germline, CDR1 is LGHDT, CDR2 YNNKEL (reference sequence). The CDR3 has 14 residues. The CDR3 nucleotides are TGTGCCAGCAGCCCCCTGGGACAGCCTGAAGGCTACACCTTC. Amino acid sequence: CASSPLGQPEGYTF.

This chain connects TRBV5-4 to TRBJ1-2; TRBD1 agrees at 7 bases. With V trimmed by 2 bases and J by 0 bases, 7 bases remained unmatched. Looked up from germline, CDR1 is SGHNT and CDR2 is YYREEE (reference sequence). The CDR3 totals 16 residues. The CDR3 loop is CASSLLRDSPNYGYTF. Written as DNA, the CDR3 is TGTGCCAGCAGCTTACTCCGGGACAGCCCTAACTATGGCTACACCTTC.

The V and J genes are TRBV7-9 and TRBJ2-7, with TRBD1 identical over 7 bases. The CDR3 spans 15 residues. J gave up 3 bases and V 5 bases, and 10 bases lay outside the gene matches. Germline CDR1 is SEHNR and CDR2 is FQNEAQ (reference sequence). CDR3 in amino acids: CASSERGGIFYEQYF. The CDR3 nucleotides read TGTGCCAGCAGCGAAAGAGGGGGCATATTCTACGAGCAGTACTTC.

The chain employs TRBV11-1 and TRBJ1-1, with a weak D call TRBD1 (5 bases). There are 15 residues in the CDR3. Germline values: CDR1 SGHAT, CDR2 FQDESV (reference sequence). V was cut by 2 bases and J by 4 bases, with 14 bases left in between. The CDR3 DNA reads as TGTGCCAGCAGCTTATCTGACAGCGGGGCCACTGAAGCTTTCTTT. It translates to CASSLSDSGATEAFF.